This T cell receptor beta chain was profiled in a study of CD8+ T cells in alopecia areata. Study-wide context: Treated patients took oral tofacitinib at 5 to 10 mg twice daily. Study-wide results and caveats: Compared with normal scalp, lesional scalp had higher clonality and more expanded CD8+ clones.

After isolation, RNA underwent reverse transcription to generate cDNA as the sequencing template. TCRdb keeps only in-frame clones here, not all; method: immunoSEQ multiplex PCR. The sample shows around 12,000 clones, more than 45% of them seen only once. V shed 0 bases and J shed 4 bases, with 6 bases lying between them. The CDR3 extends over 13 amino acids. Germline loops: CDR1 SGDLS, CDR2 YYNGEE. With respect to this clone: The antigen remains unidentified.

Peripheral blood, together with lesional scalp punch biopsies, was collected from alopecia areata patients. J is TRBJ2-3 and V is TRBV9; D gene unclear. This clonotype originated in a human donor with alopecia areata. Sequencing was performed on skin. The CDR3 region is CASSVGHADTQYF. The CDR3 region has the DNA TGTGCCAGCAGCGTAGGGCACGCAGATACGCAGTATTTT.